This T cell receptor beta chain is from a study of T-cell memory formation after mild COVID-19. Study details: Clusters were largely donor specific. Notes on the study in general: The SARS-CoV-2 specificity of second-wave clones reaching peak at day 37 remained unverified. Within pre-infection memory, some responding clones were found, suggesting cross-reactive memory joined.

TCRdb re-called the 5' RACE reads with MiXCR, one entry per CDR3 protein. The sample includes tens of thousands of distinct CDR3 sequences, approximately 13% seen only once; the top ten take roughly a quarter. This clonotype was seen only a few times. Antigen unknown. The CDR3 runs 14 residues. The ends were cut back, 5 bases at V and 2 bases at J, with 13 bases in the middle. Source material: PBMCs or a T cell subset sorted from them (not recorded which). The V gene is TRBV12-3 or TRBV12-4, the J gene TRBJ2-7; possibly TRBD1 or TRBD2 for D (6 bases each). This clonotype originated in an adult woman who had mild COVID-19 (a few samples of this study predate the infection). Cell type and time point are not known. The CDR3 sequence is CASSPRGLTYEQYF. CDR3 bases: TGTGCCAGCAGTCCCCGGGGGCTGACCTACGAGCAGTACTTC.